Presented here are 29 T cell receptor beta chains from one specimen sequenced in a study of blood T cell repertoires in COVID-19. This table comes from immunoSEQ multiplex PCR, and its TCRdb copy is limited to in-frame clones, with some not included. The sample lists 250,000 or so clones; around nine tenths were seen once. The sequenced sample was peripheral blood. The receptors were gathered from a man aged 40-50 years with active or convalescent COVID-19.

The genes are TRBV10-3 and TRBJ1-1; D is unclear. The length of the CDR3 is 13 residues. CDR1 is ENHRY, CDR2 SYGVKD, per germline. V lost 2 bases and J 4 bases, leaving 8 bases between the germline ends. The CDR3 bases are TGTGCCATCAGTGAGGAGGAGTCCACTGAAGCTTTCTTT. It is translated as CAISEEESTEAFF.

The rearrangement links TRBV11-2 to TRBJ1-5; D is unresolved. CDR3 length: 13 amino acids. The V gene lost 3 bases and the J gene lost 6 bases, with 9 bases spanning the gap. Germline V gene sequence: CDR1 SGHAT, CDR2 FQNNGV. CDR3 nucleotides: TGTGCCAGCAGCTTTGGGGAGGGTCAGCCCCAGCATTTT. Its protein is CASSFGEGQPQHF.

V gene TRBV7-2 combines with J gene TRBJ2-1; TRBD2 matches at 11 bases. This CDR3 is built from 16 residues. From germline, CDR1 is SGHTA and CDR2 FQGNSA. The ends lost 7 bases at V and 0 bases at J; junction bases unmatched: 5. The CDR3: CASNGLAGGSYNEQFF. CDR3 nucleotides: TGTGCCAGCAACGGGCTAGCGGGGGGCTCCTACAATGAGCAGTTCTTC. The whole variable domain, filled in from reference TRBV7-2 and TRBJ2-1, reads GAGVSQSPSNKVTEKGKDVELRCDPISGHTALYWYRQSLGQGLEFLIYFQGNSAPDKSGLPSDRFSAERTGGSVSTLTIQRTQQEDSAVYLCASNGLAGGSYNEQFFGPGTRLTVL.

The V gene is TRBV6-5, the J gene TRBJ1-1; no clear D. Germline V gives CDR1 MNHEY, CDR2 SVGAGI. The V gene lost 2 bases and the J gene lost 11 bases, with 18 bases spanning the gap. This CDR3 has 14 residues. The CDR3 DNA follows: TGTGCCAGCAGTTACGTATTCGGCCAACCGGGGGCTTTCTTT. This sequence encodes CASSYVFGQPGAFF.

This chain connects TRBV19 to TRBJ2-1; 13 bases agree with TRBD2. V gave up 6 bases and J gave up 0 bases; unmatched junction bases: 17. The CDR3 has 21 residues. The germline CDR1 and CDR2 sequences are LNHDA and SQIVND (reference sequence). Here the CDR3 DNA reads TGTGCCAGTAGCCGCGGACTGCCCACTAGCGGGAGGGTTAGCTCCTACAATGAGCAGTTCTTC. As protein: CASSRGLPTSGRVSSYNEQFF.

CDR3 nucleotides: TGTGCCAGTAGTAGGAGCGGGAGGGACAATGAGCAGTTCTTC. It encodes CASSRSGRDNEQFF. The chain has TRBV19 and TRBJ2-1; 10 nucleotides line up with TRBD2. Germline V CDR1 and CDR2: LNHDA, SQIVND (reference sequence). V was pared by 4 bases and J by 5 bases, with 2 bases of the junction left unmatched. The length of the CDR3 is 14 residues.

The gene calls are TRBV12-3 or TRBV12-4 and TRBJ1-2; no clear D. This CDR3 has 13 residues. With 2 bases removed from V and 2 bases from J, the gap between germline ends came to 6 bases. The DNA of the CDR3 is TGTGCCAGCAGTTTAACACAGAACTATGGCTACACCTTC. It is translated as CASSLTQNYGYTF.

The chain has TRBV18 and TRBJ2-5; tentatively, D is TRBD2 (5 bases). Trimming removed 6 bases at V and 2 bases at J, with 13 bases between. The CDR3 totals 14 residues. The germline CDR1 and CDR2 sequences are KGHSH and LQKENI. Written as DNA, the CDR3 is TGTGCCAGCTCCCCTGAGGGAGCACAAGAGACCCAGTACTTC. Residues: CASSPEGAQETQYF.

This chain joins TRBV7-2 and TRBJ1-2, with TRBD1 matching over 7 bases. V gave up 5 bases and J gave up 8 bases; unmatched junction bases: 14. The CDR3 is 15 amino acids. Per germline, CDR1 SGHTA and CDR2 FQGNSA. In nucleotides, the CDR3 is TGTGCCAGCAGCCCGACAGGGTGGGGAACTCGGGGCTACACCTTC. Translating gives CASSPTGWGTRGYTF.

The rearrangement joins TRBV29-1 to TRBJ2-7, with D maybe TRBD1 (6 bases). V dropped 1 base and J dropped 4 bases, with 11 bases sitting between them. CDR3 length: 13 amino acids. Germline V lookup: CDR1 SQVTM, CDR2 ANQGSEA. The DNA of the CDR3 is TGCAGCGTTGAAGTTGTCCAGGGGTACGAGCAGTACTTC. Translation gives CSVEVVQGYEQYF.

The chain couples TRBV24-1 to TRBJ2-7; the match to TRBD2 covers 13 bases. The germline V gene encodes CDR1 KGHDR and CDR2 SFDVKD. The CDR3 is 16 amino acids. V dropped 4 bases and J dropped 4; count of bases not matched to a gene: 6. The CDR3 loop reads CATSEPGTSGVYEQYF. CDR3 coding DNA: TGTGCCACCAGTGAACCTGGGACTAGCGGGGTATACGAGCAGTACTTC.

In this sample, this clone turned up once. Other DNA variants within this sample encode the same CDR3. The chain uses TRBV12-3 or TRBV12-4 and TRBJ1-1; D is ambiguous. The CDR3 spans 13 residues. V was clipped by 6 bases and J by 0 bases, with 8 bases between them. CDR3 nucleotides: TGTGCCAGCAGCCCCACTGTGAACACTGAAGCTTTCTTT. Protein: CASSPTVNTEAFF.

The chain uses TRBV5-1 and TRBJ1-1, with D perhaps TRBD1 (5 bases). Germline V gives CDR1 SGHRS, CDR2 YFSETQ. Trimming removed 4 bases from V and 7 bases from J, with 14 bases in between. This CDR3 spans 13 amino acids. The CDR3: CASSPLGVGEAFF. Here the CDR3 DNA reads TGCGCCAGCAGCCCCCTAGGGGTGGGTGAAGCTTTCTTT.

V usage is TRBV2 and J usage is TRBJ2-2; 12 nucleotides align to TRBD2. Trimming removed 7 bases from V and 4 bases from J; junction bases left unmatched: 10. Germline V CDR1 and CDR2: SNHLY, FYNNEI. The CDR3 length is 17 residues. The DNA of the CDR3 is TGTGCCAGCAAGAGACTAGCGGGGGCATCGGCCACCGGGGAGCTGTTTTTT. Protein sequence: CASKRLAGASATGELFF. Full variable domain (missing parts from reference TRBV2 and TRBJ2-2): EPEVTQTPSHQVTQMGQEVILRCVPISNHLYFYWYRQILGQKVEFLVSFYNNEISEKSEIFDDQFSVERPDGSNFTLKIRSTKLEDSAMYFCASKRLAGASATGELFFGEGSRLTVL.

This rearrangement joins TRBV27 to TRBJ2-3; TRBD2 matches 8 bases. CDR1 MNHEY and CDR2 SMNVEV come from the germline V gene (reference sequence). The CDR3 length is 15 residues. J lost 2 bases, V lost 6 bases, and 7 bases had no gene match. CDR3 DNA: TGTGCCAGCAGCCAGCGGGAGTGGGTCACAGATACGCAGTATTTT. Amino acid sequence: CASSQREWVTDTQYF.

The CDR3 region is CASSPSTDYNSPLHF. CDR3 coding DNA: TGTGCCAGCTCACCAAGTACAGATTATAATTCACCCCTCCACTTT. The chain uses TRBV18 and TRBJ1-6, with D uncertain. Trimming removed 2 bases at V and 4 bases at J, with 9 bases between. The CDR3 totals 15 residues. Germline V gives CDR1 KGHSH, CDR2 LQKENI.

This clone appeared a single time. The chain joins TRBV5-1 to TRBJ1-1; maybe TRBD1 (5 bases). CDR3 length equals 16 residues. V was cut by 0 bases and J by 3 bases, with 15 bases left in between. The germline V gene encodes CDR1 SGHRS and CDR2 YFSETQ. CDR3 amino acids: CASSLGVGGSHTEAFF. The CDR3 region has the DNA TGCGCCAGCAGCTTGGGGGTCGGGGGGTCCCACACTGAAGCTTTCTTT. Full variable domain (rest looked up from reference TRBV5-1 and TRBJ1-1): KAGVTQTPRYLIKTRGQQVTLSCSPISGHRSVSWYQQTPGQGLQFLFEYFSETQRNKGNFPGRFSGRQFSNSRSEMNVSTLELGDSALYLCASSLGVGGSHTEAFFGQGTRLTVV.

This clone was detected only a few times. This rearrangement joins TRBV2 to TRBJ2-7; 8 nucleotides agree with TRBD2. The germline CDR1 and CDR2 sequences are SNHLY and FYNNEI. V was clipped by 7 bases and J by 2 bases; unmatched bases: 19. The CDR3 totals 18 residues. The CDR3 spells CASIEGDPGLGTTYEQYF. The CDR3 DNA reads TGTGCCAGCATAGAGGGGGATCCGGGACTAGGAACCACCTACGAGCAGTACTTC.

This clone was seen only once. One junction end does not reproduce the germline sequence, and a read error may be involved. The rearrangement uses TRBV7-7 and TRBJ2-1; 13 bases match TRBD2. CDR3 size: 15 residues. Per the germline V gene, CDR1 is SSHAT and CDR2 is FNYEAQ (reference sequence). The DNA of the CDR3 is TGTGCTAGCAGCTCCGGGACTAGCGGGATTAATGAGCAGTTCTTC. Residues: CASSSGTSGINEQFF.

The chain recombines TRBV6-6 with TRBJ1-5; TRBD1 matches at 7 bases. The V and J ends lost 6 bases and 6 bases, in that order; junction bases with no gene match: 8. Germline values: CDR1 MNHNY, CDR2 SVGAGI (reference sequence). The CDR3 totals 14 residues. The CDR3 is CASSLRQGTQPQHF. DNA for the CDR3: TGTGCCAGCAGCCTCCGACAGGGCACTCAGCCCCAGCATTTT.

V and J are TRBV9 and TRBJ2-2, with 10 nucleotides matching TRBD2. The germline V gene encodes CDR1 SGDLS and CDR2 YYNGEE. Losses at the gene ends were 1 base for V and 6 bases for J; bases not matched to a gene: 6. The CDR3 runs to 16 residues. The CDR3 DNA reads as TGTGCCAGCAGCGTATCAAGCGGGAGGGCCCCCGGGGAGCTGTTTTTT. Residues: CASSVSSGRAPGELFF.

The sample holds one count of this clone. This chain uses TRBV4-1 with TRBJ2-7; D call uncertain. This CDR3 has 14 amino acids. CDR1 is MGHRA and CDR2 is YSYEKL in the germline V gene. The V end lost 3 bases, the J end lost 3 bases, and 12 bases lay between the germline ends. CDR3 DNA: TGCGCCAGCAGCCAGGCCGATCATGGCTACGAGCAGTACTTC. Its protein is CASSQADHGYEQYF.

Written as DNA, the CDR3 is TGTGCCAGCAGCCACCGGGGACTAGCGGGAGGGCCAGGAAGAGAGACCCAGTACTTC. This gives the protein CASSHRGLAGGPGRETQYF. This sequence joins TRBV3-1 (or the pseudogene TRBV3-2) and TRBJ2-5, with 16 bases fitting TRBD2. This CDR3 is 19 amino acids long. V shed 3 bases and J 4 bases; nucleotides not matched to a gene: 11. Per germline, CDR1 LGHDT and CDR2 YNNKEL (reference sequence).

The CDR3 DNA is TGTGCCAGCAGCCAAGATTTCGGGGGTTTGGGGGACACTGAAGCTTTCTTT. Its translation is CASSQDFGGLGDTEAFF. This sequence joins TRBV4-2 and TRBJ1-1; possibly TRBD1 for D (5 bases). Trimming pared 0 bases from V and 3 bases from J, leaving 17 bases between. The V gene's germline CDR1 is LGHNA and CDR2 YNFKEQ. The CDR3 totals 17 residues.

The CDR3 DNA reads as TGTGCCAGCAGCTTATGGGGCGGCGGGGCCAGCGGTACAGATACGCAGTATTTT. It specifies CASSLWGGGASGTDTQYF. The chain carries TRBV11-2 and TRBJ2-3; D may be TRBD2 (6 bases). Germline lookup yields CDR1 SGHAT and CDR2 FQNNGV. The CDR3 spans 18 residues. V was pared by 2 bases and J by 3 bases, with 21 bases between.

V and J are TRBV6-5 and TRBJ1-2, with D tentatively TRBD1 (5 bases). The CDR3 sequence is 12 residues long. Trimming took off 8 bases at V and 4 bases at J, with 11 bases between the two ends. Germline V gene lookup returns CDR1 MNHEY and CDR2 SVGAGI. CDR3 loop: CASGRALYGYTF. For the CDR3, the DNA is TGTGCCAGCGGCAGGGCGCTCTATGGCTACACCTTC.

This clone was detected once. The rearrangement links TRBV5-1 to TRBJ1-1; D is undetermined. Germline V gene sequence: CDR1 SGHRS, CDR2 YFSETQ. The CDR3 runs to 16 residues. Trimming stripped 2 bases from V and 0 bases from J, with 14 bases between. This chain's CDR3 is CASSLITGEMNTEAFF. In DNA, the CDR3 is TGCGCCAGCAGCTTAATCACCGGTGAAATGAACACTGAAGCTTTCTTT. Variable domain in full (rest from reference TRBV5-1 and TRBJ1-1): KAGVTQTPRYLIKTRGQQVTLSCSPISGHRSVSWYQQTPGQGLQFLFEYFSETQRNKGNFPGRFSGRQFSNSRSEMNVSTLELGDSALYLCASSLITGEMNTEAFFGQGTRLTVV.

This clone came up a few times. The rearrangement joins TRBV27 to TRBJ2-7; 9 nucleotides match TRBD1. The CDR3 length is 16 residues. Germline CDR1 and CDR2: MNHEY and SMNVEV (reference sequence). Unmatched junction bases numbered 6, after V lost 2 bases and J lost 1 base. Here the CDR3 DNA reads TGTGCCAGCAGTTTAACCCTGACAGGGGGGTCCTACGAGCAGTACTTC. Translating gives CASSLTLTGGSYEQYF.

The chain joins TRBV30 to TRBJ1-1, with 7 bases identical to TRBD1. Per the germline V gene, CDR1 is GTSNPN and CDR2 is SVGIG (reference sequence). J gave up 3 bases and V 2 bases, and 3 bases lay outside the gene matches. The CDR3 spans 13 residues. The CDR3 bases are TGTGCCTGGAGTCAAACAGGGGACACTGAAGCTTTCTTT. Its protein product is CAWSQTGDTEAFF.